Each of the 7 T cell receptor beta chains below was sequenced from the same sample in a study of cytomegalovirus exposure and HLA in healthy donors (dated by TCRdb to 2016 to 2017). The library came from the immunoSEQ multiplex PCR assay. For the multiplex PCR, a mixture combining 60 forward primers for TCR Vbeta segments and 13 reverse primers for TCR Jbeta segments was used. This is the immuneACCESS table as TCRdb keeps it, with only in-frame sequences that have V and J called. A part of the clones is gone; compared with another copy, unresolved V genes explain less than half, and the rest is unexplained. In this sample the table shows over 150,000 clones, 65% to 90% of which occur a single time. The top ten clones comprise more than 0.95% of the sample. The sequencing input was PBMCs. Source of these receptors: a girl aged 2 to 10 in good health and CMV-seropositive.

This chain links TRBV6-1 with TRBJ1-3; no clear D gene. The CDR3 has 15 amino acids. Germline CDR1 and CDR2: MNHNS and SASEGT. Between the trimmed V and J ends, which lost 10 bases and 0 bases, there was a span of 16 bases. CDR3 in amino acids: CATSRAPSSGNTIYF. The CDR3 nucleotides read TGTGCCACCTCGAGGGCACCGAGCTCTGGAAACACCATATATTTT.

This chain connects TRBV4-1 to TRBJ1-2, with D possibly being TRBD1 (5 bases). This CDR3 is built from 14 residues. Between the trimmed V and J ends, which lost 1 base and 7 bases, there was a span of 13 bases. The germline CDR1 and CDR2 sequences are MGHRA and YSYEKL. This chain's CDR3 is CASSQAGGKSGYTF. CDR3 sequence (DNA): TGCGCCAGCAGCCAAGCCGGGGGAAAAAGTGGCTACACCTTC.

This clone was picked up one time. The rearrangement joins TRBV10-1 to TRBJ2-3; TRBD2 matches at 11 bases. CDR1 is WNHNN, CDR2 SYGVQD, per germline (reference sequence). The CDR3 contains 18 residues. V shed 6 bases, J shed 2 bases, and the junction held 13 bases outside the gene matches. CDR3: CASSPGPGLAALTDTQYF. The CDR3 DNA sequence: TGCGCCAGCAGCCCCGGACCGGGACTAGCGGCTCTCACAGATACGCAGTATTTT.

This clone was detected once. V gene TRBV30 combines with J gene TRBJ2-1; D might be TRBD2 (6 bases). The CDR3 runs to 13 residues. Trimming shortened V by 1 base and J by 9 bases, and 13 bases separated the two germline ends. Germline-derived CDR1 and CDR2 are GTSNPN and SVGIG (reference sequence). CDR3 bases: TGTGCCTGGAGTGCCGGCGGGAAGGGTGAGCAGTTCTTC. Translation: CAWSAGGKGEQFF.

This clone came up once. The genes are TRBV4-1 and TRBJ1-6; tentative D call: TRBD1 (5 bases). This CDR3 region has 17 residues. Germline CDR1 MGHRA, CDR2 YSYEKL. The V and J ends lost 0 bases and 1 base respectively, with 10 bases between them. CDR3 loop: CASSQEGRGSYNSPLHF. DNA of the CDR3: TGCGCCAGCAGCCAAGAGGGGCGAGGTTCCTATAATTCACCCCTCCACTTT.

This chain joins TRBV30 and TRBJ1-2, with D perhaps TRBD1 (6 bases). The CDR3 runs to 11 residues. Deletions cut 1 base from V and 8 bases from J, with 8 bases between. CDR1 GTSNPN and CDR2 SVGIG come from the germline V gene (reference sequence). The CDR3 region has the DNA TGTGCCTGGAGTGGGGGGGGCGGCTACACCTTC. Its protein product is CAWSGGGGYTF.

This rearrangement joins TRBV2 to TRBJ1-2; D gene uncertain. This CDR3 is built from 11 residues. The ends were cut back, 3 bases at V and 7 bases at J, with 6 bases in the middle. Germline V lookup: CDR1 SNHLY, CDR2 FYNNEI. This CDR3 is CASSDFCGYTF. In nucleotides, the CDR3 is TGTGCCAGCAGTGATTTCTGTGGCTACACCTTC.